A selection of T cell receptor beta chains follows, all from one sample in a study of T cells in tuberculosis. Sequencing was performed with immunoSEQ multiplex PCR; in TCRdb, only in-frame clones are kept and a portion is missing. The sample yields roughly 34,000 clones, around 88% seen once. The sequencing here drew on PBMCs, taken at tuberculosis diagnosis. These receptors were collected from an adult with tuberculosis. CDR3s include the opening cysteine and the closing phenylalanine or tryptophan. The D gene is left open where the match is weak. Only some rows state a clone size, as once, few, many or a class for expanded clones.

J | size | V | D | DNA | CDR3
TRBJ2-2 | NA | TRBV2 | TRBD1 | TGTGCCAGCATGACAGGGGGCGCGAACACCGGGGAGCTGTTTTTT | CASMTGGANTGELFF
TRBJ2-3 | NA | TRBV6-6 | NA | TGTGCCACCGGGACGGGGGGCTGGGGCACAGATACGCAGTATTTT | CATGTGGWGTDTQYF
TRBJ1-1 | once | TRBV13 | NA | TGTGCCAGCAGCTTTAGGAGGGGAGCTGAAGCTTTCTTT | CASSFRRGAEAFF
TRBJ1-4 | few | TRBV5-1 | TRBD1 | TGCGCCAGCAGCTTGGCAGAGACAGGGGGCGTTGGTGAAAAACTGTTTTTT | CASSLAETGGVGEKLFF
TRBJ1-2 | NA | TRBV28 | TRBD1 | TGTGCCAGCAGGGTACAGGGGGGCTATGGCTACACCTTC | CASRVQGGYGYTF
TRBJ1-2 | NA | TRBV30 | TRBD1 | TGTGCCTGGAGCCCAGGACAGGGCAGCTATGGCTACACCTTC | CAWSPGQGSYGYTF
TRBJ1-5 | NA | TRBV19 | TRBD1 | TGTGCCAGTAGTAAAACCGAAGGGACAGCAAGCAATCAGCCCCAGCATTTT | CASSKTEGTASNQPQHF
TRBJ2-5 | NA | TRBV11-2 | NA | TGTGCCAGCAGCTTAGTGGCAGTACAAGAGACCCAGTACTTC | CASSLVAVQETQYF
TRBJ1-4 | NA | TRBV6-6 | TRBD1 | TGTGCCAGCAGCCCCCAGACAGGGGGGGAAAAACTGTTTTTT | CASSPQTGGEKLFF
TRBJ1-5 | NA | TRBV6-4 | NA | TGTGCCAGCAGTGACTGGGCAGGGATGAATAGCAATCAGCCCCAGCATTTT | CASSDWAGMNSNQPQHF
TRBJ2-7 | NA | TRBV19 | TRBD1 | TGTGCCAGTAGTTTCACAGGGGGCTCCTACGAGCAGTACTTC | CASSFTGGSYEQYF
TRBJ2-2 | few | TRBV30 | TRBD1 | TGTGCCTGGAGCCGACAGGGTGTAGCCGGGGAGCTGTTTTTT | CAWSRQGVAGELFF